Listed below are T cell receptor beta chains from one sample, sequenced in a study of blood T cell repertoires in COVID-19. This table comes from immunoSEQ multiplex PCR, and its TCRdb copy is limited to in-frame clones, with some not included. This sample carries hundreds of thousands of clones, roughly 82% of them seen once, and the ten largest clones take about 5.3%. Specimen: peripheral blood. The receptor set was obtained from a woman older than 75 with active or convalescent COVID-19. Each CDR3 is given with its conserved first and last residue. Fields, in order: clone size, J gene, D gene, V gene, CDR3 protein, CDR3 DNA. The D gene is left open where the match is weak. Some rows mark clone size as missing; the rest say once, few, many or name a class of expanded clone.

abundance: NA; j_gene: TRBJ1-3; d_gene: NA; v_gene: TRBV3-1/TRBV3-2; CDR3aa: CASSQDPQGTIYF; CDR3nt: TGTGCCAGCAGCCAAGATCCGCAGGGCACCATATATTTT
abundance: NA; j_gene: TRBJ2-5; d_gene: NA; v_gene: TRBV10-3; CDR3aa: CAITRERQETQYF; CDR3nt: TGTGCCATCACTCGGGAGAGACAAGAGACCCAGTACTTC
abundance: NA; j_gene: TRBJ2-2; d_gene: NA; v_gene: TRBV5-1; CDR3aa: CASSLPGQSNTGELFF; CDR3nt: TGCGCCAGCAGCTTACCGGGACAATCGAACACCGGGGAGCTGTTTTTT
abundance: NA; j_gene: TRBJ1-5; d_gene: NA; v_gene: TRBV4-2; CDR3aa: CASSQDGRQPQHF; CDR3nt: TGTGCCAGCAGCCAAGATGGGAGGCAGCCCCAGCATTTT
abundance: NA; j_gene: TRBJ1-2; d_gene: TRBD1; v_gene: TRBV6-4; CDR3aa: CASSGTGGEYGYTF; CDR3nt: TGTGCCAGCAGTGGGACAGGTGGGGAATATGGCTACACCTTC
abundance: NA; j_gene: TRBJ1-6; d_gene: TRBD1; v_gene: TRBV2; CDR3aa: CASTGTGGDSPLHF; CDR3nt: TGTGCCAGCACCGGGACAGGGGGCGATTCACCCCTCCACTTT
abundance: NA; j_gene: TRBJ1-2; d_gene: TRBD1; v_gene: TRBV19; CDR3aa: CASSNRDRNQDYGYTF; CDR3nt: TGTGCCAGTAGTAACCGGGACAGAAACCAGGACTATGGCTACACCTTC
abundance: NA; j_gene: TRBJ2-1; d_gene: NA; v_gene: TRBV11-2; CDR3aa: CASSNTVSSPYNEQFF; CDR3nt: TGTGCCAGCAGCAACACAGTTTCCAGCCCCTACAATGAGCAGTTCTTC
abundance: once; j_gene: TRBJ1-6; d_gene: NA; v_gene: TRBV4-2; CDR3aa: CASSQDVWESPLHF; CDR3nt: TGTGCCAGCAGCCAAGATGTGTGGGAGTCACCCCTCCACTTT
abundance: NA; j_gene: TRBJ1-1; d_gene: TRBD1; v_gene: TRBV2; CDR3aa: CASSDAAGGRVAFF; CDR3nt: TGTGCCAGCAGTGATGCGGCAGGGGGTAGGGTAGCTTTCTTT
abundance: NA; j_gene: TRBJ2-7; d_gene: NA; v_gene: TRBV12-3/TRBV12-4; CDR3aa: CASSLVAPYEQYF; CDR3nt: TGTGCCAGCAGTTTAGTAGCCCCCTACGAGCAGTACTTC
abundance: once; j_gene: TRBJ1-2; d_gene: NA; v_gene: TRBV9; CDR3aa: CASSVGQGPYGYTF; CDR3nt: TGTGCCAGCAGCGTAGGTCAGGGTCCCTATGGCTACACCTTC
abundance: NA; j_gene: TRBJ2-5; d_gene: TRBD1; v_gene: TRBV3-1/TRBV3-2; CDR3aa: CASSQATFGRGKETQYF; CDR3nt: TGTGCCAGCAGCCAAGCAACGTTTGGCAGGGGGAAAGAGACCCAGTACTTC
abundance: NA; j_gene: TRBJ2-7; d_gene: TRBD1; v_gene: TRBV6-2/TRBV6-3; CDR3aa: CASSSPTFTGDEQYF; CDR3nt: TGTGCCAGCAGTTCTCCCACCTTTACAGGGGACGAGCAGTACTTC
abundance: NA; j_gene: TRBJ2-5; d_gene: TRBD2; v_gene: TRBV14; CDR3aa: CASSPWTSGRAETQYF; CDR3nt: TGTGCCAGCAGCCCCTGGACTAGCGGGAGGGCCGAGACCCAGTACTTC
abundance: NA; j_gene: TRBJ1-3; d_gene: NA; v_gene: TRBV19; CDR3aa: CASSIVRNTIYF; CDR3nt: TGTGCCAGTAGTATTGTCAGAAACACCATATATTTT
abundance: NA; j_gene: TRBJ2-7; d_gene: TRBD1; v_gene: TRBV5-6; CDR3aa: CASSLHRGNEQYF; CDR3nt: TGTGCCAGCAGCTTGCACAGGGGCAACGAGCAGTACTTC
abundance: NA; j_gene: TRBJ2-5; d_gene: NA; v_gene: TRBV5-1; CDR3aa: CASSISQETQYF; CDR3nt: TGCGCCAGCAGCATTTCGCAAGAGACCCAGTACTTC
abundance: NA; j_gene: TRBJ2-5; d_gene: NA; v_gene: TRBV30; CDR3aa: CAWSFTRETQYF; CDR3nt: TGTGCCTGGAGCTTTACTAGGGAGACCCAGTACTTC
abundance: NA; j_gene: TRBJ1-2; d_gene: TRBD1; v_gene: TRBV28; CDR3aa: CASSSGQGSFGYTF; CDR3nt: TGTGCCAGCAGTTCGGGACAGGGGAGTTTCGGCTACACCTTC
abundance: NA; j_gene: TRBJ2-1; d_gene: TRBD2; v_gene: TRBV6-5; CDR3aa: CASRLAGYNEQFF; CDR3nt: TGTGCCAGCAGGCTAGCGGGGTACAATGAGCAGTTCTTC
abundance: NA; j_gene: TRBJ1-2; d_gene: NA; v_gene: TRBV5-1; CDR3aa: CASSLSSSGYTF; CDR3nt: TGCGCCAGCAGCTTGAGTAGCAGTGGCTACACCTTC
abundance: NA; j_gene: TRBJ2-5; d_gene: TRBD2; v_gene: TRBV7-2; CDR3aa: CASSLAGTSGGQETQYF; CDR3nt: TGTGCCAGCAGCTTAGCTGGGACTAGCGGGGGACAAGAGACCCAGTACTTC
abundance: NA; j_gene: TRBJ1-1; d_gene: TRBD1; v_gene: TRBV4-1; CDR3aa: CASSQGDSRYAEAFF; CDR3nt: TGCGCCAGCAGCCAAGGGGACAGCCGATACGCTGAAGCTTTCTTT
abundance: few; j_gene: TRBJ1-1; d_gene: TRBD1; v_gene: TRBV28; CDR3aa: CASSPGTGFTEAFF; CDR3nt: TGTGCCAGCAGTCCAGGGACAGGGTTCACTGAAGCTTTCTTT
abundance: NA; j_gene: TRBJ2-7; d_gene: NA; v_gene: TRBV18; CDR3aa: CASSPFSGYEQYF; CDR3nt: TGTGCCAGCTCACCATTCTCGGGCTACGAGCAGTACTTC
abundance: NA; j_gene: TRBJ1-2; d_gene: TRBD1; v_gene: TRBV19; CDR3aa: CATYTGGNSYGYTF; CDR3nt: TGTGCCACTTATACAGGGGGGAACAGCTATGGCTACACCTTC
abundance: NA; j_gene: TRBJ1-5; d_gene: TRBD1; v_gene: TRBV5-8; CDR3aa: CASSFRTGRNQPQHF; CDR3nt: TGTGCCAGCAGCTTTAGGACAGGGCGAAATCAGCCCCAGCATTTT
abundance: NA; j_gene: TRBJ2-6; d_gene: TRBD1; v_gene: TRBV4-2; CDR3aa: CASSLWAQGAPIYSGANVLTF; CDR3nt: TGTGCCAGCAGCCTCTGGGCGCAGGGGGCTCCAATATACTCTGGGGCCAACGTCCTGACTTTC
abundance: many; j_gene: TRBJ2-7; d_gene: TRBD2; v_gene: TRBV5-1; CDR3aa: CASTPGGGEYEQYF; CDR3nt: TGCGCCAGCACCCCGGGGGGGGGAGAATACGAGCAGTACTTC
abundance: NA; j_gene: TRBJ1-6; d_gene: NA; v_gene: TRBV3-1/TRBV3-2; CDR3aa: CASSQVRGALSSPLHF; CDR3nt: TGTGCCAGCAGCCAAGTTCGGGGGGCCCTAAGTTCACCCCTCCACTTT
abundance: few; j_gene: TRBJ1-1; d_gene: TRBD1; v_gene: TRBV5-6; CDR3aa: CASSLYGQGTGAEAFF; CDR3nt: TGTGCCAGCAGCTTGTATGGACAGGGAACGGGCGCTGAAGCTTTCTTT
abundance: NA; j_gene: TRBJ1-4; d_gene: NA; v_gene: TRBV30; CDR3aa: CAWRYGGRNEKLFF; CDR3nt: TGTGCCTGGAGATATGGGGGCCGCAATGAAAAACTGTTTTTT
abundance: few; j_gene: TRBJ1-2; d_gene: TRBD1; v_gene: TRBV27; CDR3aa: CASSTSLQGLFGYTF; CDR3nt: TGTGCCAGCAGCACATCCCTACAGGGGTTGTTTGGCTACACCTTC
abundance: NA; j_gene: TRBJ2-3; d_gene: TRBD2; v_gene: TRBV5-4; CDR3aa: CASSPGGDFRTDTQYF; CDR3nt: TGTGCCAGCAGCCCGGGGGGGGACTTTCGCACAGATACGCAGTATTTT
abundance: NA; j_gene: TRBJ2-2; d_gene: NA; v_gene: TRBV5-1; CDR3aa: CASSSQGYGELFF; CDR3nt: TGCGCCAGCAGCTCACAGGGTTACGGGGAGCTGTTTTTT
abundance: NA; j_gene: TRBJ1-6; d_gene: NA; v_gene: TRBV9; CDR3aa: CASSVGTGSANSPLHF; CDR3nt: TGTGCCAGCAGCGTAGGTACAGGGTCGGCGAATTCACCCCTCCACTTT
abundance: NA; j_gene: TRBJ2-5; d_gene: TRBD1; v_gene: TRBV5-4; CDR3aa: CASSSGTGGRETQYF; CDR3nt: TGTGCCAGCAGCTCCGGGACAGGGGGCCGGGAGACCCAGTACTTC
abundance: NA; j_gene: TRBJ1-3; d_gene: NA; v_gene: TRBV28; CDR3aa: CASEDSSSGNTIYF; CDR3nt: TGTGCCAGTGAGGACAGTTCCTCTGGAAACACCATATATTTT
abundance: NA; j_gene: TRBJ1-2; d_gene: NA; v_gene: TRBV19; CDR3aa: CASSFQTDNYGYTF; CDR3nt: TGTGCCAGTAGTTTCCAGACAGATAACTATGGCTACACCTTC
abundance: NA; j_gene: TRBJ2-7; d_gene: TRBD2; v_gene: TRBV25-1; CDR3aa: CASSERAGTSPAPYEQYF; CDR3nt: TGTGCCAGCAGTGAGCGCGCCGGGACTAGCCCCGCTCCCTACGAGCAGTACTTC
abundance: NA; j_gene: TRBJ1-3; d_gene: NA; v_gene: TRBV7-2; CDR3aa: CASSQSSSGNTIYF; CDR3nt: TGTGCCAGCAGCCAATCCAGCTCTGGAAACACCATATATTTT